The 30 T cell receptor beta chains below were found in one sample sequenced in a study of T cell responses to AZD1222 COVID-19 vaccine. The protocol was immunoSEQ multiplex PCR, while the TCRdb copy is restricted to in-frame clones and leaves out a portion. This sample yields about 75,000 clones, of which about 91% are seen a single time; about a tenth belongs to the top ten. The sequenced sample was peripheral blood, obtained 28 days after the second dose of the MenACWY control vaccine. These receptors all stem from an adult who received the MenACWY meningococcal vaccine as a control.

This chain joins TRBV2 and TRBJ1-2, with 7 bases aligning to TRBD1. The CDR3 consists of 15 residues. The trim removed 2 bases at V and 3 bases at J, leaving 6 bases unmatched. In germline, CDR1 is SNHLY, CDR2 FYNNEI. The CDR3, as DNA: TGTGCCAGCAGTGAAATTACAGGGGACCACTATGGCTACACCTTC. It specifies CASSEITGDHYGYTF.

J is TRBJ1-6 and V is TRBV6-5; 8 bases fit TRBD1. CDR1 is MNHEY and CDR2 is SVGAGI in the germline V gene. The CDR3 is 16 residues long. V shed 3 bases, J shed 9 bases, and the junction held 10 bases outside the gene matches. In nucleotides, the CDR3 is TGTGCCAGCAGTTATTGGACAGGGCCCGAGGCTTCACCCCTCCACTTT. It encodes CASSYWTGPEASPLHF.

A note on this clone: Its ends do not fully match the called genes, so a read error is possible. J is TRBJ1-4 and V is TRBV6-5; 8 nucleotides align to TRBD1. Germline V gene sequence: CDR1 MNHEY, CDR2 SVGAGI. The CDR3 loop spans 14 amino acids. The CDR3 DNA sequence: TGTGCCAGCAGCCGCGGACAGGGAGGGGAAAAGCTGTTTTTT. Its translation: CASSRGQGGEKLFF.

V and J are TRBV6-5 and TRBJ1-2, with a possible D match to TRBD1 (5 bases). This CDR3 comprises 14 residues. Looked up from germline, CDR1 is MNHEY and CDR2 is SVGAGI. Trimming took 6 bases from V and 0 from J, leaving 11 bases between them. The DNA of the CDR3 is TGTGCCAGCAGAGTCGGGGCCGCTAACTATGGCTACACCTTC. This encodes CASRVGAANYGYTF.

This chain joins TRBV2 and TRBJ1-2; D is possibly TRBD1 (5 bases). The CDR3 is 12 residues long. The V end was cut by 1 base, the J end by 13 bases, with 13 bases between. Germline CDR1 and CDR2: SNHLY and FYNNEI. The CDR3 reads CASSEDPLGGTF. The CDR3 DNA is TGTGCCAGCAGTGAAGACCCTCTCGGGGGCACCTTC.

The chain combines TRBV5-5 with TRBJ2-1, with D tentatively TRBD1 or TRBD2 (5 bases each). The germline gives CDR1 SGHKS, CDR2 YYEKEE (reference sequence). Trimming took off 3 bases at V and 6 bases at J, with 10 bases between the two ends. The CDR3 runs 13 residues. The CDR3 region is CASSSRGPNEQFF. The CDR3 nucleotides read TGTGCCAGCAGCTCCCGGGGCCCCAATGAGCAGTTCTTC.

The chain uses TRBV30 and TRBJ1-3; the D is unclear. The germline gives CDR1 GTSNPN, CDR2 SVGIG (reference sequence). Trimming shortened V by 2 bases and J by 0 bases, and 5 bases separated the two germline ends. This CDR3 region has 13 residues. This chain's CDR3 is CAWSPSSGNTIYF. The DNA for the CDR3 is TGTGCCTGGAGTCCCAGCTCTGGAAACACCATATATTTT.

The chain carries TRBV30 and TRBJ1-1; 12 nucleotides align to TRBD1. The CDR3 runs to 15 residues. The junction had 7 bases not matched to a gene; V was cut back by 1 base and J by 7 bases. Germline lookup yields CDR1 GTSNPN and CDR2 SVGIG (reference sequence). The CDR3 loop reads CAWSAGGTGGFEAFF. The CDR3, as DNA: TGTGCCTGGAGTGCCGGTGGGACAGGGGGCTTTGAAGCTTTCTTT.

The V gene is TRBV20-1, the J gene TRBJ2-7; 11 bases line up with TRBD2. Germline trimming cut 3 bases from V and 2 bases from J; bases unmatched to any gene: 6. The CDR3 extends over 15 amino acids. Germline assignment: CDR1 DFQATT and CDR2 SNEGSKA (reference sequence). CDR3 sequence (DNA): TGCAGTGCTAGTAGCGGGGGGGCCGGGGCCTACGAGCAGTACTTC. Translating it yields CSASSGGAGAYEQYF.

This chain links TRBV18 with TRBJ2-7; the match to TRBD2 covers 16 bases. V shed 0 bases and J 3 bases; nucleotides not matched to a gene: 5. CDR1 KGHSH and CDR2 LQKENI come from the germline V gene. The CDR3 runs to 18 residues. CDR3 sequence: CASSPPGTSGGVGYEQYF. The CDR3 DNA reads TGTGCCAGCTCACCACCAGGGACTAGCGGGGGGGTCGGCTACGAGCAGTACTTC.

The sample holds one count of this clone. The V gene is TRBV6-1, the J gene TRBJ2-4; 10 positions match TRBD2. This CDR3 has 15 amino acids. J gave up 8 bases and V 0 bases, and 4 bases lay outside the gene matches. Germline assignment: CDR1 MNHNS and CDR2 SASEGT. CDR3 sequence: CASSEASGGPYIQYF. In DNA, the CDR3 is TGTGCCAGCAGTGAAGCTAGCGGGGGGCCGTACATTCAGTACTTC.

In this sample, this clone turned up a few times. CDR3 sequence: CASSLLPVSYEQYF. Written as DNA, the CDR3 is TGTGCCAGCAGCTTATTACCAGTCTCCTACGAGCAGTACTTC. The rearrangement links TRBV11-1 to TRBJ2-7; D uncertain. V was cut by 2 bases and J by 0 bases, with 8 bases left in between. Germline assignment: CDR1 SGHAT and CDR2 FQDESV (reference sequence). The CDR3 loop spans 14 amino acids.

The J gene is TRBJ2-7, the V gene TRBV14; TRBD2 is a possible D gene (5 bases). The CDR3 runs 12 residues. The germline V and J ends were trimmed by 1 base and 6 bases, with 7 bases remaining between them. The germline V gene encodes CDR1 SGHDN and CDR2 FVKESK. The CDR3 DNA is TGTGCCAGCAGCCAAGGAGGGATCGAGCAGTACTTC. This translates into CASSQGGIEQYF. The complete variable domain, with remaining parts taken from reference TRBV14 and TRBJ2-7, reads EAGVTQFPSHSVIEKGQTVTLRCDPISGHDNLYWYRRVMGKEIKFLLHFVKESKQDESGMPNNRFLAERTGGTYSTLKVQPAELEDSGVYFCASSQGGIEQYFGPGTRLTVT.

The CDR3 here is CASTSGHSPQPQHF. The CDR3 DNA reads as TGTGCCAGCACTTCGGGACATTCCCCTCAGCCCCAGCATTTT. The V and J genes are TRBV2 and TRBJ1-5; D perhaps matches TRBD1 (6 bases). This CDR3 contains 14 residues. CDR1 and CDR2 from the germline V gene are SNHLY and FYNNEI. Trimming cost V 7 bases and J 6 bases, with 16 bases left between them.

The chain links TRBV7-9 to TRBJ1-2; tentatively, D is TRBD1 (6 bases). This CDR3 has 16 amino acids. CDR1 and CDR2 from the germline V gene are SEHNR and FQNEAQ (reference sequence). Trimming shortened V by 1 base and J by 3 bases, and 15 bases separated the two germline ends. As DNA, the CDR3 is TGTGCCAGCAGCTTAGGGGGGCAGGGTTCCTACTATGGCTACACCTTC. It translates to CASSLGGQGSYYGYTF. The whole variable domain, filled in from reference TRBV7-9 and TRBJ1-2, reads DTGVSQNPRHKITKRGQNVTFRCDPISEHNRLYWYRQTLGQGPEFLTYFQNEAQLEKSRLLSDRFSAERPKGSFSTLEIQRTEQGDSAMYLCASSLGGQGSYYGYTFGSGTRLTVV.

This CDR3 reads CASSTYSSEAFF. The DNA of the CDR3 is TGTGCCAGTAGTACGTACAGTTCTGAAGCTTTCTTT. The chain uses TRBV19 and TRBJ1-1; D not resolved. Germline assignment: CDR1 LNHDA and CDR2 SQIVND (reference sequence). Trimming shortened V by 4 bases and J by 6 bases, and 9 bases separated the two germline ends. The CDR3 totals 12 residues.

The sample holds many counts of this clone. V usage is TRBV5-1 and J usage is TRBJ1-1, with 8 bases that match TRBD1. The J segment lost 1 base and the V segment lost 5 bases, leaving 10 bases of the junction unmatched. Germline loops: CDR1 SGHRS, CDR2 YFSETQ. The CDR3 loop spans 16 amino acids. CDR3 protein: CASSQDPQGANTEAFF. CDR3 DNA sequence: TGCGCCAGCAGTCAAGACCCTCAGGGGGCGAACACTGAAGCTTTCTTT. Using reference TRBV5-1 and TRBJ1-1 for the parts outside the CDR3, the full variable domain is KAGVTQTPRYLIKTRGQQVTLSCSPISGHRSVSWYQQTPGQGLQFLFEYFSETQRNKGNFPGRFSGRQFSNSRSEMNVSTLELGDSALYLCASSQDPQGANTEAFFGQGTRLTVV.

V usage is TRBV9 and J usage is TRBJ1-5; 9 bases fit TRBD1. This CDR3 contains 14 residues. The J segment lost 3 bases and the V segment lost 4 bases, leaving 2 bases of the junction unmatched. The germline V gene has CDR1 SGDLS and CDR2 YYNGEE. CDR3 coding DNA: TGTGCCAGCAGCCGACAGGGGGACAATCAGCCCCAGCATTTT. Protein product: CASSRQGDNQPQHF.

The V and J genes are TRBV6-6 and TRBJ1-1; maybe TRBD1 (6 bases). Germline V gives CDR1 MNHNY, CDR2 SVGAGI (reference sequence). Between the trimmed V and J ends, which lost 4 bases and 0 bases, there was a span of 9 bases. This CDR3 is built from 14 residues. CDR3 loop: CASSFTGMNTEAFF. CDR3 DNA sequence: TGTGCCAGCAGTTTCACAGGGATGAACACTGAAGCTTTCTTT.

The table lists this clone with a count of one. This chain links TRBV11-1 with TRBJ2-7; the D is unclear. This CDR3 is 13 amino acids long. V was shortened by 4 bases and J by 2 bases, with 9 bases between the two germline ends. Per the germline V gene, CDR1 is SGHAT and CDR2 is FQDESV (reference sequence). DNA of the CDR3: TGTGCCAGCAGCTCACGGCCGACCTACGAGCAGTACTTC. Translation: CASSSRPTYEQYF.

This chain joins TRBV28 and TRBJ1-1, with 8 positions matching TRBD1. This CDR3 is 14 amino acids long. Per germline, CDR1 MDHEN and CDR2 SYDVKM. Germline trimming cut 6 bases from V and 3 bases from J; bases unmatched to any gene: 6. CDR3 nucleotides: TGTGCCAGCAGGGCTCCGGGACAGGACACTGAAGCTTTCTTT. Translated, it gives CASRAPGQDTEAFF.

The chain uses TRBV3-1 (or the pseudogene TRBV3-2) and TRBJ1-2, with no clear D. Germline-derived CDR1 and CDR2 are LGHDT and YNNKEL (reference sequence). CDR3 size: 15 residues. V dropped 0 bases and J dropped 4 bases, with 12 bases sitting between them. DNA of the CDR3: TGTGCCAGCAGCCAAGATCGGGAATCCTCCTATGGCTACACCTTC. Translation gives CASSQDRESSYGYTF.

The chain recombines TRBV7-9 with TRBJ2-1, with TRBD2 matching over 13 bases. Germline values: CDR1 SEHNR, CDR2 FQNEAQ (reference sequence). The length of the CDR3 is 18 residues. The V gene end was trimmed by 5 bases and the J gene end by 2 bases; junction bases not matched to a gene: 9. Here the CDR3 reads CASSPRTSGGLTYNEQFF. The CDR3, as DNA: TGTGCCAGCAGCCCCCGGACTAGCGGGGGCCTCACCTACAATGAGCAGTTCTTC.

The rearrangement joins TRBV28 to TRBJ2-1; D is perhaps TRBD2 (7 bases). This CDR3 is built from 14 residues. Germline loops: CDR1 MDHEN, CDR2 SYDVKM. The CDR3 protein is CVSSAGAFYNEQFF. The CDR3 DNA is TGTGTCAGTTCCGCGGGGGCCTTTTACAATGAGCAGTTCTTC.

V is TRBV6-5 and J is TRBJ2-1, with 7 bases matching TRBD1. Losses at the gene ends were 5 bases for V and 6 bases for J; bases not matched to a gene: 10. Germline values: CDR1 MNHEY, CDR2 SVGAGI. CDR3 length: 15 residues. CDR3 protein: CASSTGQLLSNEQFF. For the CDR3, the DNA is TGTGCCAGCAGTACGGGACAGCTTCTTTCCAATGAGCAGTTCTTC.

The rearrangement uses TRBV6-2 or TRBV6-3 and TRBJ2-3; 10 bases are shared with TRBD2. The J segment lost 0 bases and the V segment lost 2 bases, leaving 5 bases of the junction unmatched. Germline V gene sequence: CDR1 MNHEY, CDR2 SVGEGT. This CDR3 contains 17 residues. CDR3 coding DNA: TGTGCCAGCAGTTACCCCCCTAGCGGGGGAAGCACAGATACGCAGTATTTT. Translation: CASSYPPSGGSTDTQYF.

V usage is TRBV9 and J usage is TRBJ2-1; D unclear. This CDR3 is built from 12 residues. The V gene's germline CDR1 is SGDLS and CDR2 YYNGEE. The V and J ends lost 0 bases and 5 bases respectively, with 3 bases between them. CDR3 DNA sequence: TGTGCCAGCAGCGTAGACAACAATGAGCAGTTCTTC. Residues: CASSVDNNEQFF. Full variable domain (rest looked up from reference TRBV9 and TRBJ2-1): DSGVTQTPKHLITATGQRVTLRCSPRSGDLSVYWYQQSLDQGLQFLIQYYNGEERAKGNILERFSAQQFPDLHSELNLSSLELGDSALYFCASSVDNNEQFFGPGTRLTVL.

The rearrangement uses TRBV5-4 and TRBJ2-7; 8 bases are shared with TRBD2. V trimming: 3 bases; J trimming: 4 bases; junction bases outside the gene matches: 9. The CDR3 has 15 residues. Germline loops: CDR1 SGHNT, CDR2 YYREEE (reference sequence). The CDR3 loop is CASSSLRGGLYEQYF. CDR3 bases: TGTGCCAGCAGCTCCCTCCGCGGGGGGCTGTACGAGCAGTACTTC.

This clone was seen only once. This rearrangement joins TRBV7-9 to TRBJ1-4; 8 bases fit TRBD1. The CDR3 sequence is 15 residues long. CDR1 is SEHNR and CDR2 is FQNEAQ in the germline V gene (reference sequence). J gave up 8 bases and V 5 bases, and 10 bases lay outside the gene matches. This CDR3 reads CASSLDRGIVEKLFF. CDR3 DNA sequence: TGTGCCAGCAGCCTTGACAGGGGAATCGTAGAAAAACTGTTTTTT.

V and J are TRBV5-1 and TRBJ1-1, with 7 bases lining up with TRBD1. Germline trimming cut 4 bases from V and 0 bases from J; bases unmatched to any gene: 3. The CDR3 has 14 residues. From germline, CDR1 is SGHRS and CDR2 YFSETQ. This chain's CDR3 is CASSRTGMNTEAFF. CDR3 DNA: TGCGCCAGCAGCCGGACAGGCATGAACACTGAAGCTTTCTTT.